This T cell receptor beta chain stems from a study of blood T cell repertoires in COVID-19. Study details: Acute and convalescent COVID-19 samples came from the United States, Italy and Spain.

Profiling relied on immunoSEQ multiplex PCR, and the TCRdb table lists in-frame clones only, not all of them. Of around 110,000 clones listed, around four fifths are singletons. This CDR3 contains 14 residues. The V end was cut by 2 bases, the J end by 6 bases, with 8 bases between. Germline CDR1 and CDR2: MDHEN and SYDVKM. V gene TRBV28 combines with J gene TRBJ1-6; maybe TRBD1 (6 bases). This sequence was found in a man in his 70s with acute or convalescent COVID-19. The sample was peripheral blood. CDR3 sequence: CASSLGDTNSPLHF. CDR3 DNA: TGTGCCAGCAGTTTAGGGGACACTAATTCACCCCTCCACTTT.